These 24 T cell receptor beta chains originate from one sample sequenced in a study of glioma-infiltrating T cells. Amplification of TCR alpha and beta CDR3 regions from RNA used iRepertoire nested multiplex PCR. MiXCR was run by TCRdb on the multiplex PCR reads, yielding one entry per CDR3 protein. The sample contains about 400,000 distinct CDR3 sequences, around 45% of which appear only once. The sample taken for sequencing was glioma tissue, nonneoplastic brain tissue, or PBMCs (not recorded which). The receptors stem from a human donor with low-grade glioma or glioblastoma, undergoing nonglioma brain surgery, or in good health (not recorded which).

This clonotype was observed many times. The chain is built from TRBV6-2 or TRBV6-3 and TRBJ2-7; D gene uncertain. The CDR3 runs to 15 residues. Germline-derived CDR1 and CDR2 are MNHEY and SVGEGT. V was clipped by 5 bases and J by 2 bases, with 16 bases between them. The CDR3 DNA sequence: TGTGCCAGCAGTGCCCGTAGAACCGGAGCCTACGAGCAGTACTTC. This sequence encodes CASSARRTGAYEQYF.

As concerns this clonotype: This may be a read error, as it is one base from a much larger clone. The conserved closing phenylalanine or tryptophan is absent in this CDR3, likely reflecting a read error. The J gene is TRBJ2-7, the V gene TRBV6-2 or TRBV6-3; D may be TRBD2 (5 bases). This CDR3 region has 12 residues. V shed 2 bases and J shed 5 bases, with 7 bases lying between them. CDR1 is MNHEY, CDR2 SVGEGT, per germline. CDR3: CASSYGSNEQYL. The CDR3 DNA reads TGTGCCAGCAGTTACGGGAGCAACGAGCAGTACCTC.

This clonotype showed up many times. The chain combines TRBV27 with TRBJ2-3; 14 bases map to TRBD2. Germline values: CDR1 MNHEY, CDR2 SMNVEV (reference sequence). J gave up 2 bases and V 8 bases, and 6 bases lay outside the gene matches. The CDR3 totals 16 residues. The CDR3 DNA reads TGTGCCAGCGCCGGACTAGCGGGAGGTATCACAGATACGCAGTATTTT. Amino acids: CASAGLAGGITDTQYF.

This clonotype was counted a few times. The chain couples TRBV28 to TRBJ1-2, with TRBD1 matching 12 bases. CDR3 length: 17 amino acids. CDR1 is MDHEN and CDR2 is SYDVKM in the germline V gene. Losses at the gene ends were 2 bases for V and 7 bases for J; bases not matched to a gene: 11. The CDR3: CASSLTTGTGGNGGYTF. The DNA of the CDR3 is TGTGCCAGCAGTTTAACCACCGGGACAGGGGGCAACGGTGGCTACACCTTC.

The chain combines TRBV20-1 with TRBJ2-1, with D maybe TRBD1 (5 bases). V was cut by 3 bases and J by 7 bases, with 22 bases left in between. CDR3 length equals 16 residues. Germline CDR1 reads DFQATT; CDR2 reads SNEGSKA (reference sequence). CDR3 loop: CSASFKGGQGSNEQFF. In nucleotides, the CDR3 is TGCAGTGCTAGCTTCAAGGGTGGTCAGGGATCTAATGAGCAGTTCTTC.

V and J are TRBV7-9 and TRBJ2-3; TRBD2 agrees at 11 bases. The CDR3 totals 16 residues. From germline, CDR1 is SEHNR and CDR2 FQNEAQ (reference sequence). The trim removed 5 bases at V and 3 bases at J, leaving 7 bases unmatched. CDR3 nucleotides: TGTGCCAGCAGCCGCCGTGGGACTAGCGGTACAGATACGCAGTATTTT. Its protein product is CASSRRGTSGTDTQYF.

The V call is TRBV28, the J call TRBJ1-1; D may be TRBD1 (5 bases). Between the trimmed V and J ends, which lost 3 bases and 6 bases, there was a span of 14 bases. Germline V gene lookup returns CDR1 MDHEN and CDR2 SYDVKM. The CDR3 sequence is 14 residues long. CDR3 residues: CASSFWQGGAEAFF. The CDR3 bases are TGTGCCAGCAGTTTCTGGCAGGGCGGAGCTGAAGCTTTCTTT.

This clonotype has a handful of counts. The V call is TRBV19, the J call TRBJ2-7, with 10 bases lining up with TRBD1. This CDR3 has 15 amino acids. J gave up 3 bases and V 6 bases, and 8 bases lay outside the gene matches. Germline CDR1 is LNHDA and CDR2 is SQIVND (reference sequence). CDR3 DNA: TGTGCCAGTAGCCGGTCTGGGGACAGGGGCTACGAGCAGTACTTC. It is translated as CASSRSGDRGYEQYF.

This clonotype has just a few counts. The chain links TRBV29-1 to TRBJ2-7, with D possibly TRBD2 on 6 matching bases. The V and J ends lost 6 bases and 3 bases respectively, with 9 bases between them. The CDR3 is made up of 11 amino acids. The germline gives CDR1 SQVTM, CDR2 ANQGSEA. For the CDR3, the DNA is TGCAGCGTCGGGGACTTCTACGAGCAGTACTTC. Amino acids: CSVGDFYEQYF.

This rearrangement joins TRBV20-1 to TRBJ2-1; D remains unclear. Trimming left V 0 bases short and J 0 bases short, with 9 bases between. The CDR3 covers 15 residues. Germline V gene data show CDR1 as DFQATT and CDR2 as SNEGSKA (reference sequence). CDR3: CSARERTNSYNEQFF. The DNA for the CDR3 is TGCAGTGCTAGAGAGAGGACCAACTCCTACAATGAGCAGTTCTTC.

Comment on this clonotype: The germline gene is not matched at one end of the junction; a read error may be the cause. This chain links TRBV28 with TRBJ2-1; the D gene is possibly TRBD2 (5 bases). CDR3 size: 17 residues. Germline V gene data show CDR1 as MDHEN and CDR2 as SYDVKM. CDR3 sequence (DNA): TGTGCCAGCAGTTTTTATCTGGTTGCGGGCTCCTACAGTGAGCAGTTCTTC. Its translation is CASSFYLVAGSYSEQFF.

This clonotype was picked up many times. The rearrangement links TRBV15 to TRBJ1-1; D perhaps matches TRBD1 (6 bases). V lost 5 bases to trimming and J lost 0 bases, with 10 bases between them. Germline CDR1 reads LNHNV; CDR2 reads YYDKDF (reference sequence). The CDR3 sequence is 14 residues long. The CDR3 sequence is CATSPGGLNTEAFF. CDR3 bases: TGTGCCACCAGCCCGGGGGGGCTGAACACTGAAGCTTTCTTT.

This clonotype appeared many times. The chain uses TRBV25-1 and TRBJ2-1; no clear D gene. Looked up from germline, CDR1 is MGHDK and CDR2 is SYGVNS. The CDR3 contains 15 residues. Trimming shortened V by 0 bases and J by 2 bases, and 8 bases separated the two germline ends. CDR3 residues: CASSEYRDPYNEQFF. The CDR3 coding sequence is TGTGCCAGCAGTGAATATCGAGACCCCTACAATGAGCAGTTCTTC.

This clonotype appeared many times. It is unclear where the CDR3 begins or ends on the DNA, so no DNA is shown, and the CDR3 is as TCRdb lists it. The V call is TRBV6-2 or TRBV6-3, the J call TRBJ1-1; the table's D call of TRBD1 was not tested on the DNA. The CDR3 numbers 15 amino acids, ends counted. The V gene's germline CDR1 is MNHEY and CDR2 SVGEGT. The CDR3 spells CASILEGARDTEAFF.

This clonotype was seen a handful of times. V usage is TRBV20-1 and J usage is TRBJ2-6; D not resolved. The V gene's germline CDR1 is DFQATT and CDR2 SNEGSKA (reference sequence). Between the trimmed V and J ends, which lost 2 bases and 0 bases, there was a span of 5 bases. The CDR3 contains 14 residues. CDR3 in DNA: TGCAGTGCTAGAAGGGCCTCTGGGGCCAACGTCCTGACTTTC. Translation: CSARRASGANVLTF.

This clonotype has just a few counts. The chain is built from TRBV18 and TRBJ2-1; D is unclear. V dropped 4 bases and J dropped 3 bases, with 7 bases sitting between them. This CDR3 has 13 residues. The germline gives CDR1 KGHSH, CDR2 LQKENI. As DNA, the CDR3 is TGTGCCAGCTCACAGGGCTTCTACAATGAGCAGTTCTTC. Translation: CASSQGFYNEQFF.

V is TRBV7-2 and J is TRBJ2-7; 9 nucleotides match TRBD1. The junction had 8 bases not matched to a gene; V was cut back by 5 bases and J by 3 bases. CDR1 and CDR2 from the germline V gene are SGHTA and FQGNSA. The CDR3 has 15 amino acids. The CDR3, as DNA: TGTGCCAGCAGCGTCTTGGGACAGGGCTACTACGAGCAGTACTTC. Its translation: CASSVLGQGYYEQYF. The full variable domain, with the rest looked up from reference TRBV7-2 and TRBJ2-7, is GAGVSQSPSNKVTEKGKDVELRCDPISGHTALYWYRQSLGQGLEFLIYFQGNSAPDKSGLPSDRFSAERTGGSVSTLTIQRTQQEDSAVYLCASSVLGQGYYEQYFGPGTRLTVT.

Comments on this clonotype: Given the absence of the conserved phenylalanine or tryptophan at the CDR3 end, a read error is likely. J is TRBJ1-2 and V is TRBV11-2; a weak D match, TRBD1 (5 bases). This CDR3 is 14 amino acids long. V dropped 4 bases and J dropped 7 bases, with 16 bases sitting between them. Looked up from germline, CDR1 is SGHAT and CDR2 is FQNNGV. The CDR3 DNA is TGTGCCAGCAGCTCCGGCGGAATAAGGGGTGGCTACACCCTC. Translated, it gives CASSSGGIRGGYTL.

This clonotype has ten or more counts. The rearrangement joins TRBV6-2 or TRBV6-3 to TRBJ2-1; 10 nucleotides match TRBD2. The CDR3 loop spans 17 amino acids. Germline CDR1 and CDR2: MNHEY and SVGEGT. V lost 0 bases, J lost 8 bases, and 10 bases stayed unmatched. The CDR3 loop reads CASSYSRKREGPDEQFF. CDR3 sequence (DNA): TGTGCCAGCAGTTACTCGAGGAAGCGGGAGGGCCCCGATGAGCAGTTCTTC.

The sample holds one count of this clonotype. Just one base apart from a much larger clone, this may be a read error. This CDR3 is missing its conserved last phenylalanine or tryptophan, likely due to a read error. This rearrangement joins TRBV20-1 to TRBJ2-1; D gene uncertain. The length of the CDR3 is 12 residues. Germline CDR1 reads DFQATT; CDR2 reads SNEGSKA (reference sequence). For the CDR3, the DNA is TGCAGGGGCTCCGGCGCCTACAATGAGCAGTTCCTC. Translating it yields CRGSGAYNEQFL.

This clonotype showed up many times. The CDR3 here is CASSYSVDTQYF. CDR3 nucleotides: TGTGCCAGCAGTTACTCCGTGGATACGCAGTATTTT. The chain combines TRBV6-2 or TRBV6-3 with TRBJ2-3; D gene unclear. The length of the CDR3 is 12 residues. The germline gives CDR1 MNHEY, CDR2 SVGEGT. Trimming cost V 0 bases and J 6 bases, with 4 bases left between them.

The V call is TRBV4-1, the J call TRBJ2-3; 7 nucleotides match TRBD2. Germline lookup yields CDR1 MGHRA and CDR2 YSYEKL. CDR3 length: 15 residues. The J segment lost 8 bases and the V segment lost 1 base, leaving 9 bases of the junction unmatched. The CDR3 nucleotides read TGCGCCAGCAGCCAAGGAGCCGGAACGGGGGGTACGCAGTATTTT. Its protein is CASSQGAGTGGTQYF.

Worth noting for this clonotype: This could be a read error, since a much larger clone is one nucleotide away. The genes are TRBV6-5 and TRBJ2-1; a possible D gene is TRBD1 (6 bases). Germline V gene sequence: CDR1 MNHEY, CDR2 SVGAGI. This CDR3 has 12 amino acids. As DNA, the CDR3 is TGTGCCAGCAGTAACAGGGTCGATGAGCGGTTCTTC. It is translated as CASSNRVDERFF.

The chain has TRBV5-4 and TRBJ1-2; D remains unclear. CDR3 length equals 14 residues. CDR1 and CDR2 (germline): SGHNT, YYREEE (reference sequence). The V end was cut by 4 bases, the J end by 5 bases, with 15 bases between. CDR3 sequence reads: CASSADYMGYGYTF. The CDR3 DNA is TGTGCCAGCAGCGCCGATTACATGGGATATGGCTACACCTTC. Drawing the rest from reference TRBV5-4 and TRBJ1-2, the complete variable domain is ETGVTQSPTHLIKTRGQQVTLRCSSQSGHNTVSWYQQALGQGPQFIFQYYREEENGRGNFPPRFSGLQFPNYSSELNVNALELDDSALYLCASSADYMGYGYTFGSGTRLTVV.